The T cell receptor (beta chain) described here comes from a study of blood T cell repertoires in COVID-19. V lost 2 bases and J lost 5, with 13 bases in between. CDR1 and CDR2 (germline): LNHDA, SQIVND (reference sequence). The CDR3 runs 15 residues. Measured with immunoSEQ multiplex PCR; TCRdb has only the in-frame clones, and not every one. The sample includes 150,000 to 200,000 clones, around 85% of them seen just once. The V and J genes are TRBV19 and TRBJ2-1; D may be TRBD1 (5 bases). This receptor was taken from a man aged 55 to 70 with acute or convalescent COVID-19. Sequencing was performed on peripheral blood. The CDR3, as DNA: TGTGCCAGTAGTATACTCCCGCAGGGTCACAATGAGCAGTTCTTC. Amino acids: CASSILPQGHNEQFF.